This TCR beta chain is drawn from a study of OX40 agonist ivuxolimab in advanced cancers. In the study overall: Ivuxolimab was an agonistic, fully human IgG2 monoclonal antibody directed against OX40 (CD134), a costimulatory receptor. The purpose of peripheral TCRbeta sequencing was to test whether ivuxolimab changed TCR sequence diversity and led to clonal T-cell expansion. In the dose-escalation cohort, 82.7% of patients were male, and the mean age was roughly 60 years, with a range of 23 to 79. Of the approximately 50 dose-escalation patients, hepatocellular carcinoma was present in around 20, melanoma in approximately 15, renal cell carcinoma in 9 and head and neck cancer in 9. Partial responses occurred in three dose-escalation patients: two with cutaneous melanoma and one with hepatocellular carcinoma. Prior anti-PD-1, anti-PD-L1 or anti-CTLA-4 therapy was permitted, and checkpoint inhibitors had been received by 30% to 40% of dose-escalation patients. The paper covers the monotherapy dose-escalation part of the phase I ivuxolimab trial, which included N ≈ 57 patients. Intravenous ivuxolimab was administered to patients every 2 weeks at six dose levels: 0.01, 0.1, 0.3, 1.5, 3 and 10 mg/kg. The study at large found these results: At doses of 0.1 to 3.0 mg/kg, clonal expansion of both CD4+ and CD8+ T cells in blood was seen between baseline and week 6. Partial responders in the 0.1-3.0 mg/kg groups had among the lowest normalized peripheral clonal expansion, especially among CD8+ T cells. Low levels of normalized T-cell clonal expansion were also seen in some patients who did not respond. After ivuxolimab, more expanded clones were found on average in CD8+ T cells than in CD4+ T cells. The antigen specificity of the clonally expanded peripheral T cells was not determined.

To sequence the TCRbeta CDR3 region, genomic DNA was isolated from the sorted cells. TCRbeta CDR3 regions were sequenced using the immunoSEQ Assay. What TCRdb holds here is the immuneACCESS table cut down to in-frame rearrangements. Part of the clones is not present; checked against another copy, under half of the missing clones reflect an unresolved V gene, and the others are unexplained. The sample contains 70,000 to 85,000 clones, 94% of them found a single time. The top ten hold more than 9.5% of the sample. A remark on this clone: Its antigen is still unknown. Within one base of it there is no much larger clone, and no base qualities were kept.

Trimmed from V: 1 base; trimmed from J: 7 bases; junction bases lacking a gene match: 15. The germline V gene yields LGHNA for CDR1 and YSLEER for CDR2. Taken from cysteine to phenylalanine, the CDR3 has 18 residues. The only DNA kept is the CDR3, 54 bases in frame from the first base. Patients with autoimmune disease history or receiving systemic immunosuppression were excluded from the trial. Peripheral blood for TCR sequencing was collected from all dose cohorts at baseline, on cycle 4 day 1, and on cycle 7 day 1. Samples were obtained from an open-label, multicenter, first-in-human phase I dose-escalation trial of ivuxolimab. Adults with locally advanced or metastatic head and neck squamous cell, hepatocellular, melanoma or renal cell carcinoma were enrolled in the trial. CD4+ and CD8+ T cells were sorted separately from peripheral blood before TCR sequencing.

This chain is built from TRBV4-3 and TRBJ2-2, and TRBD2 matches 7 of the central bases. This TCR derives from an adult with an advanced solid tumor such as melanoma, head and neck, liver or kidney cancer. Sequencing used CD4+ or CD8+ T cells sorted from blood, obtained in a trial of the OX40 agonist ivuxolimab. The DNA sequence is given as TGCGCCAGCAGCCAAGGACTAGCTTTGTCCCCTGGGGGCGGGGAGCTGTTTTTT. Translation gives CASSQGLALSPGGGELFF.